The clone carrying this T cell receptor beta chain turned up a few times. The antigen is not known. This sample is drawn from a study of T cells after yellow fever vaccination. Study-wide background: Libraries from low-cell-number fractions were prepared with the SMART-Seq v4 Ultra Low Input RNA kit. Study findings and constraints: A minor fraction of clonotypes spanned both CD4 and CD8 compartments. The booster saw the reappearance of most primary-vaccination clones (roughly 95% CD4, roughly 90% CD8).

There are 15 residues in the CDR3. Germline assignment: CDR1 KGHDR and CDR2 SFDVKD. Trimming cost V 4 bases and J 7 bases, with 19 bases left between them. Template switching by 5'RACE produced TCR cDNA, adding a universal primer site and UMIs. Via MiXCR, TCRdb re-called the 5' RACE reads, giving one row per CDR3 protein. The sample records over 300,000 distinct CDR3 sequences, about 3.5% being singletons. This sequence was found in a young man who received the YFV17D yellow fever vaccine. The sample in question was PBMCs, obtained on the day of the yellow fever booster vaccination. The chain couples TRBV24-1 to TRBJ2-7; D may correspond to TRBD1 or TRBD2 (5 bases each). CDR3 bases: TGTGCCACCAGTGAAGGGACGTCGAGCCACTGGGAGCAGTACTTC. Its protein product is CATSEGTSSHWEQYF.